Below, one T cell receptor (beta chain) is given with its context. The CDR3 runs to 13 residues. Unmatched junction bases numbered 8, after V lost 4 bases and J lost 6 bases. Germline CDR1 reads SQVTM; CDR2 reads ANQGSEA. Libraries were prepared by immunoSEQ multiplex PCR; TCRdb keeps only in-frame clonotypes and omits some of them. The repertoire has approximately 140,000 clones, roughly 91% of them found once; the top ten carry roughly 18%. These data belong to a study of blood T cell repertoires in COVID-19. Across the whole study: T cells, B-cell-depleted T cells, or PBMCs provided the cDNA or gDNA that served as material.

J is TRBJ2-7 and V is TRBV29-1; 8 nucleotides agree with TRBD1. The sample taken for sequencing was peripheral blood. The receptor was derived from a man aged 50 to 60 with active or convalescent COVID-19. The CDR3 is CSVAQGAWGEQYF. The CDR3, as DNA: TGCAGCGTTGCTCAGGGGGCATGGGGCGAGCAGTACTTC.